The 32 T cell receptor beta chains below all came from one sample that was sequenced in a study of PD-1 blockade in mismatch repair-deficient tumors. TCRdb's copy holds only in-frame clones and misses some; the assay was immunoSEQ multiplex PCR. The table has 100,000 to 150,000 clones, 85% to 90% seen once. This specimen consisted of peripheral blood, obtained 44 weeks after starting pembrolizumab. Receptors originate from an adult with mismatch repair-deficient cancer.

The chain is built from TRBV4-2 and TRBJ2-5, with D perhaps given as TRBD1 or TRBD2 (5 bases each). Trimming cost V 4 bases and J 5 bases, with 23 bases left between them. Germline V gene data show CDR1 as LGHNA and CDR2 as YNFKEQ. The CDR3 is 17 amino acids. This chain's CDR3 is CASSPQEIRDWDETQYF. The CDR3 region has the DNA TGTGCCAGCAGCCCACAAGAGATAAGGGATTGGGACGAGACCCAGTACTTC.

The chain has TRBV11-1 and TRBJ2-3; TRBD2 matches at 8 bases. Germline V lookup: CDR1 SGHAT, CDR2 FQDESV (reference sequence). The CDR3 has 16 residues. V dropped 5 bases and J dropped 1; count of bases not matched to a gene: 8. CDR3 DNA sequence: TGTGCCAGCAGCCCCCGGACTAGCAAGCGCACAGATACGCAGTATTTT. Residues: CASSPRTSKRTDTQYF.

The chain couples TRBV4-3 to TRBJ2-7; no clear D. CDR3 length: 14 amino acids. Trimming took off 4 bases at V and 0 bases at J, with 10 bases between the two ends. Germline lookup yields CDR1 LGHNA and CDR2 YSLEER. The CDR3 here is CASSLHTSSYEQYF. DNA for the CDR3: TGCGCCAGCAGCCTCCACACGAGCTCCTACGAGCAGTACTTC.

V is TRBV4-1 and J is TRBJ2-4, with D uncertain. Between the trimmed V and J ends, which lost 0 bases and 6 bases, there was a span of 24 bases. The germline V gene encodes CDR1 MGHRA and CDR2 YSYEKL. The CDR3 totals 19 residues. DNA for the CDR3: TGCGCCAGCAGCCAAGAAGTAGAGTTCCGTAGGGCACTCGGAAACATTCAGTACTTC. It is translated as CASSQEVEFRRALGNIQYF.

The chain is built from TRBV28 and TRBJ2-5, with D unresolved. Trimming pared 6 bases from V and 4 bases from J, leaving 6 bases between. This CDR3 has 11 residues. The germline CDR1 and CDR2 sequences are MDHEN and SYDVKM. For the CDR3, the DNA is TGTGCCAGCAGCGAGGCAGAGACCCAGTACTTC. The encoded protein is CASSEAETQYF.

The chain is built from TRBV12-5 and TRBJ2-1; no reliable D call. This CDR3 region has 15 residues. Germline V gene sequence: CDR1 LGHNT, CDR2 FRNRAP. V lost 0 bases to trimming and J lost 8 bases, with 14 bases between them. CDR3 DNA sequence: TGTGCTAGTGGTTTGGTACGCCCAGTCAGCCATGAGCAGTTCTTC. Residues: CASGLVRPVSHEQFF.

The V call is TRBV7-9, the J call TRBJ2-1; 8 bases fit TRBD2. This CDR3 is 18 amino acids long. Losses at the gene ends were 5 bases for V and 4 bases for J; bases not matched to a gene: 16. CDR1 and CDR2 from the germline V gene are SEHNR and FQNEAQ (reference sequence). CDR3 in amino acids: CASSGAPGTRDIYNEQFF. The CDR3 DNA sequence: TGTGCCAGCAGCGGGGCGCCTGGGACTAGGGATATTTACAATGAGCAGTTCTTC.

The genes are TRBV10-3 and TRBJ2-7; the D is unclear. V shed 2 bases and J shed 1 base, with 6 bases lying between them. Germline V gene data show CDR1 as ENHRY and CDR2 as SYGVKD. The length of the CDR3 is 13 residues. This CDR3 reads CAISEVTSYEQYF. The CDR3 coding sequence is TGTGCCATCAGTGAGGTCACTTCCTACGAGCAGTACTTC.

This sequence joins TRBV19 and TRBJ2-1; 9 nucleotides match TRBD2. Germline CDR1 is LNHDA and CDR2 is SQIVND (reference sequence). Unmatched junction bases numbered 6, after V lost 4 bases and J lost 5 bases. The CDR3 runs 15 residues. CDR3 bases: TGTGCCAGTAGTAGGTCCCCTAGCGGGGACAATGAGCAGTTCTTC. It codes for CASSRSPSGDNEQFF.

The J gene is TRBJ2-7, the V gene TRBV6-1; D perhaps matches TRBD2 (6 bases). CDR3 size: 12 residues. The germline V gene has CDR1 MNHNS and CDR2 SASEGT. Trimming shortened V by 4 bases and J by 7 bases, and 11 bases separated the two germline ends. The CDR3 reads CASSGDFREQYF. CDR3 sequence (DNA): TGTGCCAGCAGTGGGGACTTCCGAGAGCAGTACTTC.

The rearrangement links TRBV19 to TRBJ1-1; no reliable D call. CDR3 length equals 15 residues. Trimming took 6 bases from V and 2 from J, leaving 16 bases between them. CDR1 LNHDA and CDR2 SQIVND come from the germline V gene (reference sequence). The CDR3 here is CASSFRPSGNTEAFF. DNA for the CDR3: TGTGCCAGTAGCTTCAGGCCATCAGGAAACACTGAAGCTTTCTTT.

The chain employs TRBV30 and TRBJ1-4, with 7 bases identical to TRBD1. V shed 5 bases and J 0 bases; nucleotides not matched to a gene: 3. Germline loops: CDR1 GTSNPN, CDR2 SVGIG (reference sequence). The CDR3 totals 14 residues. The CDR3 protein is CAWRDRSTNEKLFF. In nucleotides, the CDR3 is TGTGCCTGGCGGGACAGATCAACTAATGAAAAACTGTTTTTT.

This CDR3 reads CASSLAEGGDREGSETQYF. The CDR3 DNA is TGCGCCAGCAGCTTGGCCGAGGGGGGAGACAGGGAGGGTTCAGAGACCCAGTACTTC. The V call is TRBV5-1, the J call TRBJ2-5, with D perhaps matching TRBD1 or TRBD2 (7 bases each). The CDR3 loop spans 19 amino acids. V was shortened by 0 bases and J by 4 bases, with 25 bases between the two germline ends. The germline CDR1 and CDR2 sequences are SGHRS and YFSETQ.

This chain uses TRBV5-1 with TRBJ2-7; 9 bases agree with TRBD1. From germline, CDR1 is SGHRS and CDR2 YFSETQ. V gave up 2 bases and J gave up 2 bases; unmatched junction bases: 5. The length of the CDR3 is 15 residues. The CDR3 nucleotides are TGCGCCAGCAGCTTAGCCGGGACAGGGACCTACGAGCAGTACTTC. It yields the protein CASSLAGTGTYEQYF.

The chain is built from TRBV7-3 and TRBJ2-3, with D unclear. The CDR3 loop spans 14 amino acids. V dropped 2 bases and J dropped 2 bases, with 8 bases sitting between them. CDR1 is SGHTA and CDR2 is FQGTGA in the germline V gene. The CDR3 sequence is CASSLDGHTDTQYF. As DNA, the CDR3 is TGTGCCAGCAGCTTAGACGGTCACACAGATACGCAGTATTTT. Full variable domain (remainder filled in from reference TRBV7-3 and TRBJ2-3): GAGVSQTPSNKVTEKGKYVELRCDPISGHTALYWYRQSLGQGPEFLIYFQGTGAADDSGLPNDRFFAVRPEGSVSTLKIQRTERGDSAVYLCASSLDGHTDTQYFGPGTRLTVL.

V gene TRBV6-1 combines with J gene TRBJ2-7; 9 bases map to TRBD1. CDR3 length: 13 amino acids. The germline gives CDR1 MNHNS, CDR2 SASEGT. After removal of 6 bases from V and 3 bases from J, the junction contained 3 bases not matched to a gene. For the CDR3, the DNA is TGTGCCAGCAGCCGGGACAGGGACTACGAGCAGTACTTC. As protein: CASSRDRDYEQYF.

J is TRBJ1-1 and V is TRBV7-9, with D unresolved. The germline gives CDR1 SEHNR, CDR2 FQNEAQ (reference sequence). The CDR3 loop spans 15 amino acids. With 4 bases removed from V and 4 bases from J, the gap between germline ends came to 16 bases. The DNA of the CDR3 is TGTGCCAGCAGCTCGACCGCGGGGAGGAGCACTGAAGCTTTCTTT. The encoded protein is CASSSTAGRSTEAFF.

The chain employs TRBV30 and TRBJ1-1, with D unresolved. Germline V gene lookup returns CDR1 GTSNPN and CDR2 SVGIG (reference sequence). CDR3 size: 15 residues. Trimming cost V 0 bases and J 3 bases, with 14 bases left between them. This CDR3 reads CAWSVLRRPDTEAFF. Here the CDR3 DNA reads TGTGCCTGGAGTGTACTCCGTCGCCCAGACACTGAAGCTTTCTTT.

This rearrangement joins TRBV7-9 to TRBJ2-1; D tentatively fits TRBD1 or TRBD2 (5 bases each). The germline CDR1 and CDR2 sequences are SEHNR and FQNEAQ (reference sequence). Trimming left V 1 base short and J 5 bases short, with 12 bases between. This CDR3 region has 15 residues. CDR3 residues: CASSLEFGGNNEQFF. CDR3 in DNA: TGTGCCAGCAGCTTAGAATTTGGGGGAAACAATGAGCAGTTCTTC.

The CDR3 DNA reads as TGTGCCAGCAGCAAAGGGGACAGGGCTGAAAAACTGTTTTTT. Its protein product is CASSKGDRAEKLFF. This chain connects TRBV21-1 to TRBJ1-4; the D call in the table, TRBD1, was not verified against the DNA. TRBV21-1 is noted as a pseudogene. This CDR3 has 14 amino acids.

This clone showed up just once. The V call is TRBV30, the J call TRBJ2-1; the D is unclear. The V end was cut by 2 bases, the J end by 4 bases, with 15 bases between. The CDR3 consists of 15 residues. Germline V gives CDR1 GTSNPN, CDR2 SVGIG (reference sequence). The CDR3 protein is CAWSLPTVQYNEQFF. The CDR3 DNA follows: TGTGCCTGGAGTCTCCCGACCGTGCAATACAATGAGCAGTTCTTC.

DNA for the CDR3: TGTGCCATCAGTGAGTCATTTTTAGGGGTATCCTACAATGAGCAGTTCTTC. This encodes CAISESFLGVSYNEQFF. The rearrangement uses TRBV10-3 and TRBJ2-1; the D gene is possibly TRBD1 (5 bases). CDR3 length: 17 amino acids. The V gene's germline CDR1 is ENHRY and CDR2 SYGVKD. V shed 0 bases and J shed 1 base, with 13 bases lying between them.

CDR3 DNA sequence: TGTGCCAGCAGCTGGGAACCTAGAGGCTTTAACTATGGCTACACCTTC. It codes for CASSWEPRGFNYGYTF. V gene TRBV5-6 combines with J gene TRBJ1-2; no clear D. Between the trimmed V and J ends, which lost 3 bases and 1 base, there was a span of 16 bases. The germline gives CDR1 SGHDT, CDR2 YYEEEE. This CDR3 region has 16 residues.

The chain links TRBV5-1 to TRBJ2-3; 9 bases map to TRBD1. Germline V lookup: CDR1 SGHRS, CDR2 YFSETQ. Unmatched junction bases numbered 7, after V lost 4 bases and J lost 1 base. The CDR3 is made up of 16 amino acids. The CDR3 DNA reads as TGCGCCAGCAGCAGGGGGACAGGGATTCGCACAGATACGCAGTATTTT. This sequence encodes CASSRGTGIRTDTQYF.

The rearrangement joins TRBV5-6 to TRBJ1-4; D unclear. The germline V and J ends were trimmed by 1 base and 8 bases, with 18 bases remaining between them. The CDR3 is 16 residues long. From germline, CDR1 is SGHDT and CDR2 YYEEEE. This CDR3 reads CASSLFEKLSGEKLFF. DNA for the CDR3: TGTGCCAGCAGCTTGTTTGAGAAGTTGTCTGGCGAAAAACTGTTTTTT.

The chain employs TRBV7-2 and TRBJ2-7, with D possibly being TRBD2 (6 bases). Trimming took 3 bases from V and 3 from J, leaving 18 bases between them. Germline CDR1 reads SGHTA; CDR2 reads FQGNSA. The length of the CDR3 is 16 residues. The CDR3, as DNA: TGTGCCAGCAGCTTCCGAGGGGATAGCGGTTTCTACGAGCAGTACTTC. Its translation: CASSFRGDSGFYEQYF.

The rearrangement joins TRBV7-9 to TRBJ1-1, with a weak D call TRBD1 (5 bases). Germline-derived CDR1 and CDR2 are SEHNR and FQNEAQ (reference sequence). Trimming cost V 8 bases and J 6 bases, with 10 bases left between them. The CDR3 length is 11 residues. The DNA for the CDR3 is TGTGCCAGCGGGGGTTACGCTGAAGCTTTCTTT. This gives the protein CASGGYAEAFF.

This chain connects TRBV2 to TRBJ2-2; D is possibly TRBD1 (8 bases). The CDR3 is 14 residues long. Germline CDR1 reads SNHLY; CDR2 reads FYNNEI. V dropped 6 bases and J dropped 4 bases, with 12 bases sitting between them. CDR3 coding DNA: TGTGCCAGCAGGGACAGGGAGGGCACCGGGGAGCTGTTTTTT. Its translation: CASRDREGTGELFF.

This clone came up once. This chain links TRBV7-2 with TRBJ2-1; 8 nucleotides line up with TRBD2. Germline values: CDR1 SGHTA, CDR2 FQGNSA. Germline trimming cut 0 bases from V and 10 bases from J; bases unmatched to any gene: 8. The CDR3 sequence is 15 residues long. CDR3 sequence reads: CASSLAAREVDEQFF. DNA for the CDR3: TGTGCCAGCAGCTTAGCTGCGCGGGAGGTTGACGAGCAGTTCTTC. The variable domain in full, completed from reference TRBV7-2 and TRBJ2-1, reads GAGVSQSPSNKVTEKGKDVELRCDPISGHTALYWYRQSLGQGLEFLIYFQGNSAPDKSGLPSDRFSAERTGGSVSTLTIQRTQQEDSAVYLCASSLAAREVDEQFFGPGTRLTVL.

The chain recombines TRBV23-1 with TRBJ2-2; D may correspond to TRBD1 or TRBD2 (6 bases each). TRBV23-1 belongs to the ORF category, with a function that is uncertain. Between the trimmed V and J ends, which lost 0 bases and 4 bases, there was a span of 15 bases. The CDR3 is 17 amino acids. This CDR3 reads CASSQSKSGALTGELFF. The DNA for the CDR3 is TGCGCCAGCAGTCAATCGAAATCGGGGGCGCTCACCGGGGAGCTGTTTTTT.

The CDR3 protein is CASSLASSGGNGYTF. The DNA of the CDR3 is TGTGCCAGCAGCTTGGCCTCATCCGGGGGAAATGGCTACACCTTC. This rearrangement joins TRBV5-4 to TRBJ1-2; maybe TRBD1 (5 bases). Trimming removed 0 bases from V and 6 bases from J, with 15 bases in between. The CDR3 sequence is 15 residues long. Germline V gene data show CDR1 as SGHNT and CDR2 as YYREEE (reference sequence).

The chain recombines TRBV27 with TRBJ2-3; possible D gene TRBD1, 5 bases. Germline assignment: CDR1 MNHEY and CDR2 SMNVEV (reference sequence). This CDR3 spans 12 amino acids. The V and J ends lost 7 bases and 11 bases respectively, with 16 bases between them. The CDR3 nucleotides are TGTGCCAGCATGTGGGGCAATGGTATGCAGTATTTT. This codes for CASMWGNGMQYF.